Sequencing of this T cell receptor beta chain was carried out in a study of OX40 agonist ivuxolimab in advanced cancers. Profiling relied on immunoSEQ multiplex PCR, and the TCRdb table lists in-frame clones only, not all of them. The sample has around 20,000 clones, around 84% seen once. The starting material was CD4+ or CD8+ T cells sorted from blood, obtained in a trial of the OX40 agonist ivuxolimab. The clonotype originates from an adult with an advanced solid tumor such as melanoma, head and neck, liver or kidney cancer.

CDR3 nucleotide sequence: TGTGCCAGCAGCCGGCTGGGCAGGGATAACACCGGGGAGCTGTTTTTT. Protein product: CASSRLGRDNTGELFF. The chain recombines TRBV7-3 with TRBJ2-2; TRBD1 might be the D (5 bases). Trimming removed 5 bases from V and 2 bases from J, with 15 bases in between. The length of the CDR3 is 16 residues. The germline V gene encodes CDR1 SGHTA and CDR2 FQGTGA.